This TCR beta chain was sequenced in a study of blood T cell repertoires in COVID-19. At the level of the study: Sample material is recorded as cDNA or gDNA derived from T cells, B-cell-depleted T cells, or PBMCs.

Seattle's cohort entered during active infection and was followed longitudinally. This clone was observed a few times. Per the germline V gene, CDR1 is SGHDT and CDR2 is YYEEEE. This CDR3 is built from 14 residues. V lost 9 bases to trimming and J lost 4 bases, with 14 bases between them. Per the study methods: Estimates of nucleated cell counts were drawn from the amplification of reference gene primers. The method was immunoSEQ multiplex PCR; TCRdb's version includes in-frame clones alone and lacks a portion of them. The V and J calls and clone size come from that table; D and trimming were worked out from the DNA. The table has some 70,000 clones, roughly four fifths seen once.

The sequenced sample consisted of peripheral blood. This clonotype originated in a man aged 60 to 75 with COVID-19, enrolled during active disease. The chain has TRBV5-6 and TRBJ2-6; a possible D gene is TRBD1 (6 bases). The CDR3 sequence is CATGTLQGANVLTF. The CDR3 nucleotides read TGTGCCACTGGGACACTGCAAGGGGCCAACGTCCTGACTTTC.